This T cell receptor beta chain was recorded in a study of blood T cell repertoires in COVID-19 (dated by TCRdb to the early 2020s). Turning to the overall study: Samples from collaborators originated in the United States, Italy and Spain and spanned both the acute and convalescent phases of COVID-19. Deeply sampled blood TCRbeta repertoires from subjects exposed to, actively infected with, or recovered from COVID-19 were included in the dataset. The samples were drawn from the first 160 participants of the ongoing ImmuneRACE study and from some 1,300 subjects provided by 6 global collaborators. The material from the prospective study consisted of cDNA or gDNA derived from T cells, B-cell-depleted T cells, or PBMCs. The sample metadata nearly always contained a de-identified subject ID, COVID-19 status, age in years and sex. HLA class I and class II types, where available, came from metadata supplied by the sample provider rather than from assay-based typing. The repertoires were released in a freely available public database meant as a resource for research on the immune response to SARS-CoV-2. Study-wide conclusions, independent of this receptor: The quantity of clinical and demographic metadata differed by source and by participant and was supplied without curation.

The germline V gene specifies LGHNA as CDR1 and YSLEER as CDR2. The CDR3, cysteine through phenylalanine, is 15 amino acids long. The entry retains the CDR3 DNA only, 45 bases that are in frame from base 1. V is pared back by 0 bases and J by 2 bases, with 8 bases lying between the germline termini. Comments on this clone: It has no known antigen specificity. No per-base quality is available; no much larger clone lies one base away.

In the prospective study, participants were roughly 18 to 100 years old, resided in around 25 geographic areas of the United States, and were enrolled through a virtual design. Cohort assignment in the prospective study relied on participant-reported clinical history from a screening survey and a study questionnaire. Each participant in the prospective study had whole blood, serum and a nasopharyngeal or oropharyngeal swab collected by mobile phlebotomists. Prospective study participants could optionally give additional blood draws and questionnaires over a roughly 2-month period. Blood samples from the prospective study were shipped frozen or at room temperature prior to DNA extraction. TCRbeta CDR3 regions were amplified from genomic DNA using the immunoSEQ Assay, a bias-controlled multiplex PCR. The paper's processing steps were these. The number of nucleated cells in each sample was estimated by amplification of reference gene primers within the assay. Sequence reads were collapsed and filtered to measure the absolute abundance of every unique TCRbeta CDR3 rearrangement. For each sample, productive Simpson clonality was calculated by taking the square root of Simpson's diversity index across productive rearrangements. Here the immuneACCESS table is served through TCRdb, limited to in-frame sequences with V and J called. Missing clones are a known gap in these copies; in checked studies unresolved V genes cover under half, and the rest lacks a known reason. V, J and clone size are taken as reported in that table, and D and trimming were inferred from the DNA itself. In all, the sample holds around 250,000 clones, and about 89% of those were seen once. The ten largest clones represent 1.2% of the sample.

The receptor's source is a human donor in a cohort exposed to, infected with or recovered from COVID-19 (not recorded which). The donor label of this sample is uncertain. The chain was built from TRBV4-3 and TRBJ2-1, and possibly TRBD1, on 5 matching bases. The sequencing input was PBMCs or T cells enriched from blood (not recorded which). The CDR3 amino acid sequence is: CASSQDRAAYNEQFF. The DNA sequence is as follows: TGCGCCAGCAGCCAAGACAGGGCGGCCTACAATGAGCAGTTCTTC.